The present T cell receptor (beta chain) was sequenced within a study of blood T cell repertoires in COVID-19. Study as a whole: T cells, B-cell-depleted T cells, or PBMCs supplied cDNA or gDNA.

The table came from immunoSEQ multiplex PCR; TCRdb's copy has only in-frame clones and leaves some out. The sample consists of fewer than 300,000 clones, 83% of them appearing once. The V gene end was trimmed by 7 bases and the J gene end by 7 bases; junction bases not matched to a gene: 7. Germline CDR1 and CDR2: SQVTM and ANQGSEA. This CDR3 comprises 13 residues. Sequenced material: peripheral blood. The chain uses TRBV29-1 and TRBJ2-1; 10 bases agree with TRBD1. The TCR sequence derives from a man at least 80 years old with acute or convalescent COVID-19. In DNA form, the CDR3 reads TGCAGCGCAGGGACAGGGGCATGGAATGAGCAGTTCTTC. This gives the protein CSAGTGAWNEQFF.